This T cell receptor (beta chain) was sequenced during a study of glioma-infiltrating T cells (dated by TCRdb to 2016 to 2017). Study-level background: TCR alpha- and beta-chain repertoires were sequenced from glioma tissue, non-neoplastic brain tissue and matched peripheral blood mononuclear cells. To measure how far tissue and blood T-cell populations diverged, each tissue-infiltrating repertoire was compared against the peripheral blood repertoire of the same patient. The paired cohort comprised three low-grade glioma patients, eight primary glioblastoma patients and three non-glioma patients contributing non-neoplastic brain tissue.

Worth noting for this clonotype: What this receptor recognizes is not known. At one boundary the junction diverges from the germline segment, which might be a read error.

Findings and caveats that apply to the study as a whole: Very few CDR3 sequences were shared between tissue and blood, attributed to high CDR3 diversity and limited sampling. VJ-independent divergence between tissue and blood was lower than expected in non-neoplastic patients but higher than expected in all gliomas, particularly low-grade gliomas. Group comparisons rested on small numbers: three non-neoplastic, three low-grade glioma and roughly 8 glioblastoma patients.

TCR alpha and beta CDR3 regions were amplified with the iRepertoire nested amplicon-rescue multiplex PCR (arm-PCR) platform from RNA. The input for one-step reverse transcription and amplification was about 95-450 ng of either tissue mRNA or PBMC total RNA. After bead purification, a secondary multiplex PCR added Illumina adapters, and libraries were gel-purified between 200 and 400 bp. Libraries carried internal 6-nucleotide barcodes used for demultiplexing. The libraries were sequenced on an Illumina MiSeq using 2x220 or 2x250 nucleotide paired-end reads. The original pipeline was this. Paired reads were merged with FLASH 1.2.11 and aligned to the GRCh37 human genome with BWA-MEM before extracting TRA and TRB reads. For V and J assignment, an IMGT-derived reference of cassette sequences and CDR3 motifs that included pseudogenes was used. Reads were translated in three frames, and productive CDR3s were defined by a C…FGXG motif without stop codons. A clonotype was defined as a unique combination of a V-J cassette pair and a CDR3 amino acid sequence. Filtering of reads was based on Hamming distance, with the threshold set by the sequence error rate of each sample in mapped regions. In-frame beta chains were kept once TCRdb had trimmed the public reads at Q25 with fastp and called clones with MiXCR. Identical CDR3 protein sequences are pooled into one entry, listed with their most common genes and DNA. The V and J calls follow TCRdb's processing rather than the paper's. Within this sample are more than 95,000 distinct CDR3 sequences, with roughly 25% of them counted one time only. Over 12% of the sample comes from the top ten.

Sequenced material: glioma tissue, nonneoplastic brain tissue, or PBMCs (not recorded which). The source of this sequence is a human donor with low-grade glioma or glioblastoma, undergoing nonglioma brain surgery, or in good health (not recorded which).

Here the CDR3 is given as CASGVTSSSYNEQFF. In nucleotides, the sequence is TGTGCCAGCGGCGTTACTAGCAGCTCCTACAATGAGCAGTTCTTC. Recombination joined TRBV9 with TRBJ2-1; TRBD2 is possibly the D segment (6 matching bases). The germline V gene specifies SGDLS as CDR1 and YYNGEE as CDR2. The CDR3, from cysteine to phenylalanine, totals 15 residues. The DNA shown is the 45-base CDR3, in frame from base 1. With the portions outside the CDR3 filled from the reference TRBV9 and TRBJ2-1 genes, the complete variable region becomes DSGVTQTPKHLITATGQRVTLRCSPRSGDLSVYWYQQSLDQGLQFLIQYYNGEERAKGNILERFSAQQFPDLHSELNLSSLELGDSALYFCASGVTSSSYNEQFFGPGTRLTVL.